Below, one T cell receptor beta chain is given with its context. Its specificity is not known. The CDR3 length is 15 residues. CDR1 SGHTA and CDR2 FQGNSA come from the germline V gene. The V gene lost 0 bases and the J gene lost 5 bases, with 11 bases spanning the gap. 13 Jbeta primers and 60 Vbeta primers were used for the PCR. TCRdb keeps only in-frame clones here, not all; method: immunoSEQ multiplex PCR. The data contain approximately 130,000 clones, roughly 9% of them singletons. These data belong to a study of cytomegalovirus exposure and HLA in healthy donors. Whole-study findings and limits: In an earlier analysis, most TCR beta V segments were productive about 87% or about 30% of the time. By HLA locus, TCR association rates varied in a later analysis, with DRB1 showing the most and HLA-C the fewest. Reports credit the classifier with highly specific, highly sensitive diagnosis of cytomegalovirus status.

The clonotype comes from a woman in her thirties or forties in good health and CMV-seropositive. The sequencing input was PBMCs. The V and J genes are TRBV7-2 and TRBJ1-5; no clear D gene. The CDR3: CASSLAVGSDQPQHF. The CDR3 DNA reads TGTGCCAGCAGCTTAGCGGTTGGGAGTGATCAGCCCCAGCATTTT.